The 15 T cell receptor beta chains below were found in one sample sequenced in a study of beta chain features in type 1 diabetes. Of the isolated RNA, all was reverse transcribed, and so the sequenced material was expressed TCRB transcripts. Some clones are missing from TCRdb's copy, which holds only in-frame ones; the method was immunoSEQ multiplex PCR. The sample consists of around 400,000 clones, over 9.5% of them appearing once. Source material: naive CD4+ T cells from blood. Receptors were obtained from a man in his late teens or twenties in good health.

The chain uses TRBV2 and TRBJ2-7, with 10 positions matching TRBD1. Trimming cost V 5 bases and J 4 bases; bases outside gene matches: 8. The CDR3 is 15 residues long. Germline CDR1 and CDR2: SNHLY and FYNNEI. DNA of the CDR3: TGTGCCAGCAGTCTCGGACAGGGGGGGTTATACGAGCAGTACTTC. The encoded protein is CASSLGQGGLYEQYF.

V usage is TRBV6-4 and J usage is TRBJ2-3; 7 bases match TRBD1. V shed 0 bases, J shed 2 bases, and the junction held 5 bases outside the gene matches. There are 16 residues in the CDR3. Germline V gene sequence: CDR1 MRHNA, CDR2 SNTAGT. The CDR3 DNA reads TGTGCCAGCAGTGACTCTCGACAGGGCCCCACAGATACGCAGTATTTT. Translation: CASSDSRQGPTDTQYF.

This clone was observed a few times. The chain couples TRBV19 to TRBJ2-2, with D possibly matching TRBD1 (5 bases). The ends were cut back, 4 bases at V and 3 bases at J, with 9 bases in the middle. The V gene's germline CDR1 is LNHDA and CDR2 SQIVND (reference sequence). The CDR3 covers 14 residues. CDR3 protein: CASSSRVDTGELFF. In nucleotides, the CDR3 is TGTGCCAGTAGTAGCAGGGTCGACACCGGGGAGCTGTTTTTT. Using reference TRBV19 and TRBJ2-2 for the parts outside the CDR3, the full variable domain is DGGITQSPKYLFRKEGQNVTLSCEQNLNHDAMYWYRQDPGQGLRLIYYSQIVNDFQKGDIAEGYSVSREKKESFPLTVTSAQKNPTAFYLCASSSRVDTGELFFGEGSRLTVL.

This clone was seen a handful of times. The chain has TRBV7-9 and TRBJ1-1; TRBD1 matches 7 bases. Germline CDR1 and CDR2: SEHNR and FQNEAQ (reference sequence). V shed 5 bases, J shed 5 bases, and the junction held 8 bases outside the gene matches. The CDR3 spans 14 residues. The CDR3 coding sequence is TGTGCCAGCAGCCCCGTAGGGGGCCGTACTGAAGCTTTCTTT. The encoded protein is CASSPVGGRTEAFF.

This clone was found many times. The V call is TRBV29-1, the J call TRBJ2-7; the D gene is possibly TRBD1 (5 bases). V gave up 3 bases and J gave up 0 bases, with 6 bases separating them. This CDR3 has 12 amino acids. CDR1 and CDR2 (germline): SQVTM, ANQGSEA. CDR3 coding DNA: TGCAGCGTTGAGGACATCTCCTACGAGCAGTACTTC. Translation: CSVEDISYEQYF.

The chain's CDR3 is CAWGRSYEQYF. The CDR3, as DNA: TGTGCCTGGGGGCGCTCCTACGAGCAGTACTTC. The chain has TRBV30 and TRBJ2-7; D remains ambiguous. V gave up 5 bases and J gave up 0 bases, with 5 bases separating them. This CDR3 has 11 amino acids. In germline, CDR1 is GTSNPN, CDR2 SVGIG (reference sequence). Supplemented by reference TRBV30 and TRBJ2-7, the full variable domain reads SQTIHQWPATLVQPVGSPLSLECTVEGTSNPNLYWYRQAAGRGLQLLFYSVGIGQISSEVPQNLSASRPQDRQFILSSKKLLLSDSGFYLCAWGRSYEQYFGPGTRLTVT.

The J gene is TRBJ2-6, the V gene TRBV5-6; 8 bases are a match to TRBD1. Germline trimming cut 5 bases from V and 4 bases from J; bases unmatched to any gene: 5. Germline CDR1 reads SGHDT; CDR2 reads YYEEEE. The CDR3 is made up of 15 amino acids. CDR3: CASRWTGSGANVLTF. DNA for the CDR3: TGTGCCAGCAGGTGGACAGGGTCCGGGGCCAACGTCCTGACTTTC. The full variable domain, completed using reference TRBV5-6 and TRBJ2-6, is DAGVTQSPTHLIKTRGQQVTLRCSPKSGHDTVSWYQQALGQGPQFIFQYYEEEERQRGNFPDRFSGHQFPNYSSELNVNALLLGDSALYLCASRWTGSGANVLTFGAGSRLTVL.

This clone was seen more than once but under ten times. V and J are TRBV4-3 and TRBJ2-3, with 9 bases aligning to TRBD2. V dropped 4 bases and J dropped 3; count of bases not matched to a gene: 8. Germline V gene lookup returns CDR1 LGHNA and CDR2 YSLEER. This CDR3 region has 16 residues. The CDR3 DNA reads TGCGCCAGCAGCCGGGCGGGGGGACTAGCAACAGATACGCAGTATTTT. The encoded protein is CASSRAGGLATDTQYF.

This clone was seen a handful of times. The J gene is TRBJ2-7, the V gene TRBV29-1; TRBD2 matches at 10 bases. The length of the CDR3 is 14 residues. The V segment lost 2 bases and the J segment 2 bases; nucleotides outside the gene matches: 3. Germline V gene data show CDR1 as SQVTM and CDR2 as ANQGSEA. CDR3 protein: CSVETLAGAYEQYF. Written as DNA, the CDR3 is TGCAGCGTTGAAACTCTAGCGGGAGCCTACGAGCAGTACTTC.

The CDR3 region is CASSLWGGRQETQYF. The DNA for the CDR3 is TGCGCCAGCAGTTTGTGGGGAGGAAGACAAGAGACCCAGTACTTC. V and J are TRBV5-1 and TRBJ2-5; the D gene is possibly TRBD2 (6 bases). The CDR3 length is 15 residues. Germline loops: CDR1 SGHRS, CDR2 YFSETQ. V lost 5 bases, J lost 2 bases, and 16 bases lay in between.

This chain uses TRBV10-3 with TRBJ2-5, with 11 bases aligning to TRBD1. The CDR3 loop spans 16 amino acids. CDR1 is ENHRY and CDR2 is SYGVKD in the germline V gene. V dropped 2 bases and J dropped 3; count of bases not matched to a gene: 5. This chain's CDR3 is CAISEPDRGQKETQYF. Here the CDR3 DNA reads TGTGCCATCAGTGAGCCGGACAGGGGGCAGAAAGAGACCCAGTACTTC.

The chain has TRBV14 and TRBJ2-1, with 9 positions matching TRBD1. Unmatched junction bases numbered 3, after V lost 4 bases and J lost 2 bases. The CDR3 spans 15 residues. The germline V gene has CDR1 SGHDN and CDR2 FVKESK. In nucleotides, the CDR3 is TGTGCCAGCAGCCCTCGGACAGGGGCCTACAATGAGCAGTTCTTC. Its protein product is CASSPRTGAYNEQFF.

This clone has just a few counts. The CDR3 here is CASSLQGAKNIQYF. In DNA, the CDR3 is TGTGCCAGCAGTTTACAGGGAGCCAAAAACATTCAGTACTTC. This chain links TRBV28 with TRBJ2-4; maybe TRBD1 (5 bases). Germline values: CDR1 MDHEN, CDR2 SYDVKM. This CDR3 has 14 amino acids. V was cut by 2 bases and J by 0 bases, with 5 bases left in between.

CDR3 residues: CASSPTGQSNEKLFF. CDR3 bases: TGCGCCAGCAGCCCGACGGGACAGTCTAATGAAAAACTGTTTTTT. V is TRBV4-3 and J is TRBJ1-4, with TRBD1 matching 7 bases. V lost 4 bases and J lost 3; bases outside the gene matches: 5. This CDR3 is 15 amino acids long. Germline values: CDR1 LGHNA, CDR2 YSLEER.

This sequence joins TRBV5-1 and TRBJ1-1, with a weak D call TRBD1 (5 bases). V gave up 4 bases and J gave up 1 base, with 11 bases separating them. This CDR3 region has 14 residues. Germline V gene data show CDR1 as SGHRS and CDR2 as YFSETQ. CDR3 in amino acids: CASSASQGNTEAFF. The CDR3 nucleotides read TGCGCCAGCAGCGCATCTCAGGGGAACACTGAAGCTTTCTTT.